This note documents a single TCR beta chain sequence. Its antigen is not identified. This sample is drawn from a study of T cell responses to AZD1222 COVID-19 vaccine. The study, taken as a whole, reports: Only a handful of AZD1222 recipients, several in all, had baseline seropositivity. Clonal diversity may have been underestimated, and the donors were mostly white British, with more females than males.

The V end lost 7 bases, the J end lost 0 bases, and 10 bases lay between the germline ends. Per germline, CDR1 MDHEN and CDR2 SYDVKM. This CDR3 region has 13 residues. Libraries were prepared by immunoSEQ multiplex PCR; TCRdb keeps only in-frame clonotypes and omits some of them. This table has 150,000 to 200,000 clones, about nine tenths appearing once. Sequences were derived from peripheral blood, sampled 28 days after the second dose of the MenACWY control vaccine. The sequence was obtained from an adult who received the MenACWY meningococcal vaccine as a control. The chain employs TRBV28 and TRBJ2-7; possible D gene TRBD2, 5 bases. The CDR3 reads CASTEASSYEQYF. As DNA, the CDR3 is TGTGCCAGCACGGAGGCTAGCTCCTACGAGCAGTACTTC.